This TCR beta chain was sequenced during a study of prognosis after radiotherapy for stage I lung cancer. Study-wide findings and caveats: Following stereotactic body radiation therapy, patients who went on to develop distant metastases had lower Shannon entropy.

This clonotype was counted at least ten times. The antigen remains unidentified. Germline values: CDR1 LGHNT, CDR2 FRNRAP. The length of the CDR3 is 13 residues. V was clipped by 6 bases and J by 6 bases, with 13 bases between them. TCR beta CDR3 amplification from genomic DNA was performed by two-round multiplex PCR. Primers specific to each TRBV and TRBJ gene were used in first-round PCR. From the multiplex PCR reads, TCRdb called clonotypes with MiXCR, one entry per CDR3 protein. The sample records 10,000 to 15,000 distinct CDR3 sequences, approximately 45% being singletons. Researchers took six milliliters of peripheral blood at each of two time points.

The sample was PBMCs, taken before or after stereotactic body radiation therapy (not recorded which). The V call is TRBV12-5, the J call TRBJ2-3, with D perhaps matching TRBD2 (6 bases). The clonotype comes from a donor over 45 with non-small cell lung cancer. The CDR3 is CASGRTRGDTQYF. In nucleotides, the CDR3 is TGTGCTAGTGGGCGGACCCGGGGGGATACGCAGTATTTT.